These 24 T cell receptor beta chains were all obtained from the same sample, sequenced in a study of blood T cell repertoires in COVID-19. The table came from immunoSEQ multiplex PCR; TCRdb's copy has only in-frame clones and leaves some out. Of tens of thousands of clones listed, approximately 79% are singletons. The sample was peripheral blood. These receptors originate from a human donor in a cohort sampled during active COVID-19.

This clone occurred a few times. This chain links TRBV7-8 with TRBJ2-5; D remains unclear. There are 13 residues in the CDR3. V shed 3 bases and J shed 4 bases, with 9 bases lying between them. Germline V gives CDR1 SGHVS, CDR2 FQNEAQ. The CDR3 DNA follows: TGTGCCAGCAGCTTCCCTGGGCCAGAGACCCAGTACTTC. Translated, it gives CASSFPGPETQYF.

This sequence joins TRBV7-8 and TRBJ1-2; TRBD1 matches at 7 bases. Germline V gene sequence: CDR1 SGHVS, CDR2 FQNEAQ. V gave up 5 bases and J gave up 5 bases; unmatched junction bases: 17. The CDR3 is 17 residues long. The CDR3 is CASSRDRVGPRGYGYTF. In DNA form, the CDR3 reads TGTGCCAGCAGCCGAGACAGGGTAGGACCTCGTGGGTATGGCTACACCTTC.

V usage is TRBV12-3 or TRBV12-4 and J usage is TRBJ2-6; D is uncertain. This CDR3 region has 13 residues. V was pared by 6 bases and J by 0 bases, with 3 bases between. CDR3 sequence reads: CASSLSGANVLTF. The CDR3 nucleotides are TGTGCCAGCAGCCTCTCTGGGGCCAACGTCCTGACTTTC.

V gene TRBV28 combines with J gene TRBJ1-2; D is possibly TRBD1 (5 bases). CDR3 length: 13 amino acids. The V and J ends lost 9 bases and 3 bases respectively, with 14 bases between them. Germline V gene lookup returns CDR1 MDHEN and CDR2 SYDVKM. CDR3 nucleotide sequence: TGTGCCAGTAGTGGGGCAGGGTACTATGGCTACACCTTC. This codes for CASSGAGYYGYTF.

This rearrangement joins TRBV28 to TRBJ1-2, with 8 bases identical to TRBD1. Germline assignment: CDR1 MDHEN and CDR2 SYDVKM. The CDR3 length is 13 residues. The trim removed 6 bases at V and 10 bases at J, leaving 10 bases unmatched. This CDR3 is CASRKTGEIDYTF. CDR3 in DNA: TGTGCCAGCAGGAAGACAGGGGAGATTGACTACACCTTC.

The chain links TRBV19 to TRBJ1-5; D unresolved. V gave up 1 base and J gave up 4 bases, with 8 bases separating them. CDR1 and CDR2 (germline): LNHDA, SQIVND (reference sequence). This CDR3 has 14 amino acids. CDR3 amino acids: CASSIGSPNQPQHF. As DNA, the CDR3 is TGTGCCAGTAGTATAGGTAGCCCTAATCAGCCCCAGCATTTT.

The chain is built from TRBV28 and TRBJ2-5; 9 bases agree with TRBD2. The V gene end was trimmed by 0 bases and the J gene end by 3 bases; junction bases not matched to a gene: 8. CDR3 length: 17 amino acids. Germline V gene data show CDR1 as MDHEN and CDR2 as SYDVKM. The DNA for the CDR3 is TGTGCCAGCAGTTTATGGATTAGCGGGAGACCTGAAGAGACCCAGTACTTC. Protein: CASSLWISGRPEETQYF.

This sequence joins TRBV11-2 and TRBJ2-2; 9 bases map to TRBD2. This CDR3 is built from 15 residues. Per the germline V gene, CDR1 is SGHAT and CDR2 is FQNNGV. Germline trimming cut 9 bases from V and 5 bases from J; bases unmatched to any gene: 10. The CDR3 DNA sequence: TGTGCCAGTACGGGACTAGCCAAAAAGACCGGGGAGCTGTTTTTT. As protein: CASTGLAKKTGELFF.

The CDR3 reads CASSSLQGAGQPQHF. CDR3 nucleotides: TGTGCCAGCAGTTCGCTACAGGGGGCGGGGCAGCCCCAGCATTTT. V usage is TRBV27 and J usage is TRBJ1-5, with 9 bases matching TRBD1. V shed 4 bases, J shed 7 bases, and the junction held 8 bases outside the gene matches. The CDR3 consists of 15 residues. Per germline, CDR1 MNHEY and CDR2 SMNVEV (reference sequence).

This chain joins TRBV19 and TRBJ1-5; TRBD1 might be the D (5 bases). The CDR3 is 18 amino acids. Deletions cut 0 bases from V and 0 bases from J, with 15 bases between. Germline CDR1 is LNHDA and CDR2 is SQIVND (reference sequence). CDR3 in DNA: TGTGCCAGTAGTATAGATCCCCTACAGGTTTATAGCAATCAGCCCCAGCATTTT. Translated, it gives CASSIDPLQVYSNQPQHF.

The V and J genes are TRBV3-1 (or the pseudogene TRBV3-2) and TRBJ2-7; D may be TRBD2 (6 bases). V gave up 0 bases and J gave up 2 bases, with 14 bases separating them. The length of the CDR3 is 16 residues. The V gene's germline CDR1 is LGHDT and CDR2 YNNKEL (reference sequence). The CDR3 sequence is CASSQDLGTYPYEQYF. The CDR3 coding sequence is TGTGCCAGCAGCCAAGATCTAGGGACTTACCCCTACGAGCAGTACTTC.

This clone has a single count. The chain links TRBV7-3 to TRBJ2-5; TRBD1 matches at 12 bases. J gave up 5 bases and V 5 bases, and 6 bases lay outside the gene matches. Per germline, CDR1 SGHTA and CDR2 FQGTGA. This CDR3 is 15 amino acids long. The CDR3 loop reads CASSVGTGGAETQYF. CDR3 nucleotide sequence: TGTGCCAGCAGCGTCGGGACAGGGGGCGCTGAGACCCAGTACTTC.

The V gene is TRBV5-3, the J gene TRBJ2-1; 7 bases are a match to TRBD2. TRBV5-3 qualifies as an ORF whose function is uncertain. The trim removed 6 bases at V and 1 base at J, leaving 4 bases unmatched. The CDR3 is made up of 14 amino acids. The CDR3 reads CARTDSGSYNEQFF. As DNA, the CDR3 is TGTGCCAGAACCGATAGCGGGTCCTACAATGAGCAGTTCTTC.

CDR3 sequence reads: CASSLGLAGGEQYF. In DNA, the CDR3 is TGTGCCAGCAGTCTTGGACTAGCGGGAGGCGAGCAGTACTTC. V and J are TRBV2 and TRBJ2-7, with 14 bases aligning to TRBD2. From germline, CDR1 is SNHLY and CDR2 FYNNEI. The CDR3 consists of 14 residues. Germline trimming cut 5 bases from V and 6 bases from J; bases unmatched to any gene: 3.

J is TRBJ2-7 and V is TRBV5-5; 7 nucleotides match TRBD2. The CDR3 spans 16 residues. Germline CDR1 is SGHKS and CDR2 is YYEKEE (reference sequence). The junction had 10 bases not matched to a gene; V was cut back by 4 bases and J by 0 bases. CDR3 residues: CASSQNLAANSYEQYF. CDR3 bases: TGTGCCAGCAGCCAAAATCTAGCGGCCAACTCCTACGAGCAGTACTTC. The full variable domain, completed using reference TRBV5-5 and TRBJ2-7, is DAGVTQSPTHLIKTRGQQVTLRCSPISGHKSVSWYQQVLGQGPQFIFQYYEKEERGRGNFPDRFSARQFPNYSSELNVNALLLGDSALYLCASSQNLAANSYEQYFGPGTRLTVT.

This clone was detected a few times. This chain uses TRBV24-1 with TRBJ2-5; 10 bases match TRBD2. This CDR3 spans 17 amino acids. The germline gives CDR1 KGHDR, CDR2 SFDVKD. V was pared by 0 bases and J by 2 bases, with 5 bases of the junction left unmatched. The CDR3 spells CATSDLPSGRLQETQYF. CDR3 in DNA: TGTGCCACCAGTGATTTGCCTAGCGGGAGACTACAAGAGACCCAGTACTTC.

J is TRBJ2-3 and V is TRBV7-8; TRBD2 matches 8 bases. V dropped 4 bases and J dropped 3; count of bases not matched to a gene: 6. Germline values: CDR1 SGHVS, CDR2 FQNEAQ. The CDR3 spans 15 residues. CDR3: CASSSRGGTTDTQYF. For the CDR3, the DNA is TGTGCCAGCAGCTCCCGGGGGGGGACGACAGATACGCAGTATTTT.

The CDR3 protein is CASSDWVATSGNTGELFF. CDR3 nucleotides: TGTGCCAGCAGTGATTGGGTTGCGACTAGCGGGAACACCGGGGAGCTGTTTTTT. The rearrangement links TRBV25-1 to TRBJ2-2, with 9 bases identical to TRBD2. CDR1 and CDR2 (germline): MGHDK, SYGVNS. Trimming at V came to 3 bases and at J to 1 base, leaving 9 bases not matched to a gene. The CDR3 length is 18 residues. Using reference TRBV25-1 and TRBJ2-2 for the parts outside the CDR3, the full variable domain is EADIYQTPRYLVIGTGKKITLECSQTMGHDKMYWYQQDPGMELHLIHYSYGVNSTEKGDLSSESTVSRIRTEHFPLTLESARPSHTSQYLCASSDWVATSGNTGELFFGEGSRLTVL.

This chain's CDR3 is CASRPAGGRSNNSPLHF. The DNA of the CDR3 is TGTGCCAGCAGGCCAGCAGGGGGGCGAAGTAATAATTCACCCCTCCACTTT. The chain recombines TRBV5-4 with TRBJ1-6; 7 bases map to TRBD1. Germline V gives CDR1 SGHNT, CDR2 YYREEE (reference sequence). This CDR3 contains 17 residues. Unmatched junction bases numbered 13, after V lost 5 bases and J lost 5 bases. The whole variable domain, remainder taken from reference TRBV5-4 and TRBJ1-6, is ETGVTQSPTHLIKTRGQQVTLRCSSQSGHNTVSWYQQALGQGPQFIFQYYREEENGRGNFPPRFSGLQFPNYSSELNVNALELDDSALYLCASRPAGGRSNNSPLHFGNGTRLTVT.

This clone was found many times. The CDR3 spells CASSLGSGDQPQHF. The CDR3 coding sequence is TGTGCCAGCAGTCTAGGGTCAGGGGATCAGCCCCAGCATTTT. The rearrangement joins TRBV28 to TRBJ1-5; tentative D call: TRBD1 (6 bases). V was clipped by 5 bases and J by 5 bases, with 13 bases between them. The germline CDR1 and CDR2 sequences are MDHEN and SYDVKM. The CDR3 is 14 residues long.

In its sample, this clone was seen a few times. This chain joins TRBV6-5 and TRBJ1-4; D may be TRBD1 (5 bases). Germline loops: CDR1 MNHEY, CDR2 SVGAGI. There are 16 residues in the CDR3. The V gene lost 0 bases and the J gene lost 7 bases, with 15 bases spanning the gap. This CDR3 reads CASSYSEGVSGEKLFF. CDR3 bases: TGTGCCAGCAGTTACTCGGAAGGGGTTTCTGGTGAAAAACTGTTTTTT.

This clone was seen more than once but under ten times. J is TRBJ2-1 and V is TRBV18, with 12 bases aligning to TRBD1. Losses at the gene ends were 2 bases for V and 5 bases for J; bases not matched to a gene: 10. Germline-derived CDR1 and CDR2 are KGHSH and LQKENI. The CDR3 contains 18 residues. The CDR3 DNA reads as TGTGCCAGCTCACCAACAACCGGGACAGGGGGCTTCCACAATGAGCAGTTCTTC. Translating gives CASSPTTGTGGFHNEQFF. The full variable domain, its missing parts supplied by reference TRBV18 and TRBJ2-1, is NAGVMQNPRHLVRRRGQEARLRCSPMKGHSHVYWYRQLPEEGLKFMVYLQKENIIDESGMPKERFSAEFPKEGPSILRIQQVVRGDSAAYFCASSPTTGTGGFHNEQFFGPGTRLTVL.

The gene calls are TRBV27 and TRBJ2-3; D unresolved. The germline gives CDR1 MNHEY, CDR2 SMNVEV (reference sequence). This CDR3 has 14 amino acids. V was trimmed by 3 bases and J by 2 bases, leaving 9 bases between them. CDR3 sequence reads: CASSFHSNTDTQYF. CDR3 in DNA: TGTGCCAGCAGTTTTCACAGCAACACAGATACGCAGTATTTT.

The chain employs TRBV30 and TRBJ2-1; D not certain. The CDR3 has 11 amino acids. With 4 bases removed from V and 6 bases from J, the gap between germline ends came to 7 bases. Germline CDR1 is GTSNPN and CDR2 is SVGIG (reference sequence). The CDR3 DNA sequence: TGTGCCTGGACTCAAGCCAATGAGCAGTTCTTC. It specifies CAWTQANEQFF.